This T cell receptor (beta chain) was captured in a study of blood T cell repertoires in COVID-19. Across the study: The United States, Italy and Spain provided the acute and convalescent COVID-19 samples.

Per the original data handling: Amplification with reference gene primers provided the estimates of nucleated cell counts. Clones were sequenced by immunoSEQ multiplex PCR, and TCRdb holds only the in-frame ones, with some missing. V and J calls and clone size follow that table, whereas D and trimming were derived from the DNA. The sample has 150,000 to 200,000 clones; approximately 87% are singletons. The material sequenced was peripheral blood. This TCR was sampled from a man aged 18 to 35 with active or convalescent COVID-19.

This chain's CDR3 is CASSRDRGDYGYTF. DNA of the CDR3: TGCGCCAGCAGCCGGGACAGGGGAGACTATGGCTACACCTTC. The chain links TRBV5-1 to TRBJ1-2, with TRBD1 matching over 10 bases. CDR3 size: 14 residues. V shed 4 bases, J shed 3 bases, and the junction held 3 bases outside the gene matches. The germline CDR1 and CDR2 sequences are SGHRS and YFSETQ. Drawing the rest from reference TRBV5-1 and TRBJ1-2, the complete variable domain is KAGVTQTPRYLIKTRGQQVTLSCSPISGHRSVSWYQQTPGQGLQFLFEYFSETQRNKGNFPGRFSGRQFSNSRSEMNVSTLELGDSALYLCASSRDRGDYGYTFGSGTRLTVV.